The 22 T cell receptor beta chains below all came from one sample that was sequenced in a study of blood T cell repertoires in COVID-19. Sequencing was performed with immunoSEQ multiplex PCR; in TCRdb, only in-frame clones are kept and a portion is missing. The repertoire holds 280,000 or so clones, with roughly 91% as singletons. What was sequenced was PBMCs or T cells enriched from blood (not recorded which). All receptors come from a woman aged 45 to 65 who had been exposed to COVID-19.

The rearrangement joins TRBV7-8 to TRBJ1-2; D is uncertain. CDR3 size: 12 residues. V lost 7 bases to trimming and J lost 5 bases, with 11 bases between them. Germline-derived CDR1 and CDR2 are SGHVS and FQNEAQ. The CDR3 reads CASNRRDYGYTF. Written as DNA, the CDR3 is TGTGCCAGCAACCGCCGGGATTATGGCTACACCTTC. Full variable domain (remainder filled in from reference TRBV7-8 and TRBJ1-2): GAGVSQSPRYKVAKRGQDVALRCDPISGHVSLFWYQQALGQGPEFLTYFQNEAQLDKSGLPSDRFFAERPEGSVSTLKIQRTQQEDSAVYLCASNRRDYGYTFGSGTRLTVV.

This clone appeared once. The rearrangement links TRBV3-1 (or the pseudogene TRBV3-2) to TRBJ1-2; the match to TRBD1 covers 7 bases. After removal of 1 base from V and 7 bases from J, the junction contained 12 bases not matched to a gene. The CDR3 consists of 16 residues. Germline CDR1 is LGHDT and CDR2 is YNNKEL (reference sequence). The CDR3 region is CASSQVGREGALGYTF. The CDR3 region has the DNA TGTGCCAGCAGCCAAGTTGGCCGGGAGGGGGCTCTTGGCTACACCTTC.

The chain has TRBV5-4 and TRBJ2-2; 14 nucleotides line up with TRBD2. V was clipped by 4 bases and J by 0 bases; unmatched bases: 8. Per the germline V gene, CDR1 is SGHNT and CDR2 is YYREEE (reference sequence). This CDR3 comprises 19 residues. The CDR3 here is CASSRDGLAGGPNTGELFF. In DNA, the CDR3 is TGTGCCAGCAGCCGCGATGGACTAGCGGGGGGTCCGAACACCGGGGAGCTGTTTTTT.

The V and J genes are TRBV7-9 and TRBJ1-5, with 8 bases fitting TRBD1. Germline V gene sequence: CDR1 SEHNR, CDR2 FQNEAQ (reference sequence). The CDR3 is 15 amino acids. V dropped 1 base and J dropped 3; count of bases not matched to a gene: 2. The CDR3 here is CASSLGTGFNQPQHF. CDR3 nucleotide sequence: TGTGCCAGCAGCTTAGGGACAGGGTTCAATCAGCCCCAGCATTTT.

The CDR3 protein is CASSPRDRSQETQYF. In nucleotides, the CDR3 is TGTGCCTCTTCTCCCCGGGACAGGAGCCAAGAGACCCAGTACTTC. This sequence joins TRBV6-5 and TRBJ2-5; 8 bases are a match to TRBD1. V trimming: 11 bases; J trimming: 1 base; junction bases outside the gene matches: 12. The length of the CDR3 is 15 residues. CDR1 MNHEY and CDR2 SVGAGI come from the germline V gene.

The chain recombines TRBV29-1 with TRBJ2-7, with 9 bases aligning to TRBD1. This CDR3 is 14 amino acids long. Per germline, CDR1 SQVTM and CDR2 ANQGSEA. V lost 4 bases, J lost 3 bases, and 7 bases stayed unmatched. As DNA, the CDR3 is TGCAGCGTTGCAGCCGGGACAGGGCACTACGAGCAGTACTTC. Its translation: CSVAAGTGHYEQYF.

The chain joins TRBV2 to TRBJ1-1; D is possibly TRBD1 (6 bases). The CDR3 has 17 amino acids. CDR1 and CDR2 (germline): SNHLY, FYNNEI. Deletions cut 6 bases from V and 1 base from J, with 21 bases between. The CDR3 nucleotides are TGTGCCAGCAGCGACAGCGCGGACAGCTTCACGAACACTGAAGCTTTCTTT. This encodes CASSDSADSFTNTEAFF.

V and J are TRBV6-5 and TRBJ1-1, with TRBD1 matching over 9 bases. The CDR3 is 14 residues long. Trimming at V came to 5 bases and at J to 5 bases, leaving 6 bases not matched to a gene. Germline V gene data show CDR1 as MNHEY and CDR2 as SVGAGI. DNA of the CDR3: TGTGCCAGCAGTAAGACAGGGGGAAGGACTGAAGCTTTCTTT. As protein: CASSKTGGRTEAFF.

This clone was detected only a few times. The chain combines TRBV6-1 with TRBJ2-2, with TRBD2 as a possible D gene (6 bases). The CDR3 runs to 15 residues. Germline CDR1 MNHNS, CDR2 SASEGT. V was trimmed by 0 bases and J by 7 bases, leaving 12 bases between them. Written as DNA, the CDR3 is TGTGCCAGCAGTGAAGCGGGACTCCGCGGCGGGGAGCTGTTTTTT. Its protein is CASSEAGLRGGELFF.

The gene calls are TRBV29-1 and TRBJ1-3; 10 positions agree with TRBD1. Germline lookup yields CDR1 SQVTM and CDR2 ANQGSEA. This CDR3 has 16 residues. Trimming removed 4 bases from V and 5 bases from J; junction bases left unmatched: 11. The CDR3 sequence is CSVVHSGTGERNTIYF. DNA for the CDR3: TGCAGCGTTGTACATAGTGGGACAGGGGAACGAAACACCATATATTTT.

The rearrangement links TRBV5-1 to TRBJ1-5; D perhaps matches TRBD1 (5 bases). CDR3 length: 15 residues. The V gene's germline CDR1 is SGHRS and CDR2 YFSETQ. Trimming took off 0 bases at V and 6 bases at J, with 13 bases between the two ends. The CDR3 is CASSLEAGIGQPQHF. The CDR3 coding sequence is TGCGCCAGCAGCTTGGAGGCAGGGATAGGTCAGCCCCAGCATTTT. The entire variable domain, with the rest obtained from reference TRBV5-1 and TRBJ1-5, is as follows: KAGVTQTPRYLIKTRGQQVTLSCSPISGHRSVSWYQQTPGQGLQFLFEYFSETQRNKGNFPGRFSGRQFSNSRSEMNVSTLELGDSALYLCASSLEAGIGQPQHFGDGTRLSIL.

In DNA form, the CDR3 reads TGTGCCAGCAGTACAGCAGGGCTTGATTCACCCCTCCACTTT. Its translation: CASSTAGLDSPLHF. This sequence joins TRBV2 and TRBJ1-6; D might be TRBD1 (5 bases). The CDR3 runs 14 residues. V gave up 5 bases and J gave up 8 bases, with 13 bases separating them. The germline V gene encodes CDR1 SNHLY and CDR2 FYNNEI.

This chain joins TRBV28 and TRBJ2-7; D may be TRBD1 (6 bases). Germline-derived CDR1 and CDR2 are MDHEN and SYDVKM. With 6 bases removed from V and 1 base from J, the gap between germline ends came to 25 bases. This CDR3 comprises 18 residues. CDR3 amino acids: CASRSRNDRILTSYEQYF. In DNA form, the CDR3 reads TGTGCCAGCAGAAGTCGCAACGACAGGATACTAACATCCTACGAGCAGTACTTC.

As DNA, the CDR3 is TGTGCCAGCAACACGGGGGGGTCCGAGACCCAGTACTTC. Protein sequence: CASNTGGSETQYF. V and J are TRBV9 and TRBJ2-5, with 8 bases fitting TRBD2. CDR1 SGDLS and CDR2 YYNGEE come from the germline V gene. The CDR3 covers 13 residues. Trimming cost V 6 bases and J 5 bases; bases outside gene matches: 6.

This clone has a single count. This chain links TRBV6-5 with TRBJ2-5; 9 bases are a match to TRBD1. This CDR3 is 13 amino acids long. Germline CDR1 reads MNHEY; CDR2 reads SVGAGI. Trimming took 6 bases from V and 6 from J; bases not matched to a gene: 5. The CDR3 sequence is CASSRTGEKTQYF. DNA of the CDR3: TGTGCCAGCAGCCGGACAGGGGAAAAGACCCAGTACTTC.

The rearrangement joins TRBV18 to TRBJ1-5; D not resolved. V dropped 3 bases and J dropped 10 bases, with 16 bases sitting between them. Germline CDR1 reads KGHSH; CDR2 reads LQKENI. The CDR3 length is 14 residues. CDR3 loop: CASSPRPIEGPQHF. In DNA, the CDR3 is TGTGCCAGCTCACCGCGGCCAATCGAGGGACCCCAGCATTTT.

The chain joins TRBV6-4 to TRBJ1-3; D gene uncertain. Trimming removed 6 bases from V and 3 bases from J, with 9 bases in between. From germline, CDR1 is MRHNA and CDR2 SNTAGT. The CDR3 extends over 13 amino acids. The CDR3: CASRAPGGNTIYF. In DNA, the CDR3 is TGTGCCAGCAGGGCTCCGGGTGGAAACACCATATATTTT.

The gene calls are TRBV7-6 and TRBJ1-3; D ambiguous. V lost 0 bases, J lost 1 base, and 25 bases lay in between. This CDR3 spans 21 amino acids. In germline, CDR1 is SGHVS, CDR2 FNYEAQ. The CDR3 nucleotides read TGTGCCAGCAGCTTAGCTTTGATAAGGGAGGTCGGCGAGGGTTCTGGAAACACCATATATTTT. It encodes CASSLALIREVGEGSGNTIYF.

This sequence joins TRBV5-5 and TRBJ2-1; D gene unclear. The V gene lost 0 bases and the J gene lost 0 bases, with 7 bases spanning the gap. Germline V gene sequence: CDR1 SGHKS, CDR2 YYEKEE (reference sequence). The CDR3 extends over 15 amino acids. The CDR3 nucleotides are TGTGCCAGCAGCTTGGAAAGGAGCTCCTACAATGAGCAGTTCTTC. Protein sequence: CASSLERSSYNEQFF.

This clone was picked up a small number of times. V gene TRBV3-1 (or the pseudogene TRBV3-2) combines with J gene TRBJ1-6; possible D gene TRBD1, 6 bases. The V gene's germline CDR1 is LGHDT and CDR2 YNNKEL (reference sequence). This CDR3 region has 13 residues. V lost 7 bases and J lost 6, with 10 bases in between. The CDR3 is CASKDSPNSPLHF. For the CDR3, the DNA is TGTGCCAGCAAGGACAGCCCTAATTCACCCCTCCACTTT.

The chain links TRBV7-2 to TRBJ2-2, with TRBD2 identical over 8 bases. Germline lookup yields CDR1 SGHTA and CDR2 FQGNSA. CDR3 length: 16 amino acids. With 5 bases clipped from V and 5 bases from J, the junction kept 10 bases outside the gene matches. The CDR3 sequence: CASSPTLAVGTGELFF. CDR3 DNA sequence: TGTGCCAGCAGCCCTACACTAGCGGTGGGGACCGGGGAGCTGTTTTTT.

The rearrangement joins TRBV10-2 to TRBJ2-7; 9 bases map to TRBD1. V dropped 6 bases and J dropped 2; count of bases not matched to a gene: 5. Germline CDR1 reads WSHSY; CDR2 reads SAAADI. The CDR3 loop spans 14 amino acids. The CDR3: CASREGQGPYEQYF. Written as DNA, the CDR3 is TGCGCCAGCAGAGAGGGACAGGGCCCCTACGAGCAGTACTTC.